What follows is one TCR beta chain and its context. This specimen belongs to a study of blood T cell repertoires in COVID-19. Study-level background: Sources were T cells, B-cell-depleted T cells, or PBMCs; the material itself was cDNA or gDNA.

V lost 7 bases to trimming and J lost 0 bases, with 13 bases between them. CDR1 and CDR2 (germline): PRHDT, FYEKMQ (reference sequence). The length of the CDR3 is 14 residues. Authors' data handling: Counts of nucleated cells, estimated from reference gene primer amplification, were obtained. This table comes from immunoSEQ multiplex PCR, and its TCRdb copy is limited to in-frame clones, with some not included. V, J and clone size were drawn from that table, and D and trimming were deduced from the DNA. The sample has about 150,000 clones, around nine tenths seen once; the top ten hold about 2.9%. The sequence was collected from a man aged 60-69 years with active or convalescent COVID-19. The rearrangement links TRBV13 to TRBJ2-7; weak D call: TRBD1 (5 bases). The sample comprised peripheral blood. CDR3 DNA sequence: TGTGCCAGCAAAACGACAGCGAACTCCTACGAGCAGTACTTC. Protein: CASKTTANSYEQYF.